This is a list of T cell receptor beta chains from one sample in a study of CD4+ T cells in melanoma. Libraries were prepared by immunoSEQ multiplex PCR; TCRdb keeps only in-frame clonotypes and omits some of them. The table records over 45,000 clones, approximately 70% of them present only once. Sequencing used tumor tissue. All receptors derive from a human donor with melanoma. Each CDR3 is given without its conserved first and last residue. The size field is filled for only some rows; it gives once, few, many or a size class.

clone size	V gene	CDR3 protein
.	TRBV2	ASSEGKGTYYGYT
once	TRBV15	ATSKKTGLLTGELF
.	TRBV2	ASPTGGYGYT
.	TRBV5-1	ASSSGFQETQY
.	TRBV7-6	ASSPSSIFNYGYT
.	TRBV9	ASSVDGGGSNQPQH
.	TRBV5-5	ASSPGTGRNQPQH
.	TRBV7-6	ASSFQGYDSPLH
.	TRBV14	ASSQEKGPNSGNTIY
few	TRBV30	AWSVGTSWDEQF
few	TRBV4-1	ASSQDLLAGGPHQTQY
few	TRBV25-1	ASIVGYEQY
.	TRBV10-3	ATTEGAGANEKLF
once	TRBV5-4	ASSLDPDYGYT
.	TRBV5-1	ASSLAFTVNTGELF
few	TRBV4-1	ASSQDSLTGELF
.	TRBV6-1	ASSSGAQPQH
.	TRBV9	ASSVEGTSFSEQY
.	TRBV6-1	ASSEWVHRNYGYT
many	TRBV6-5	ASSYGGNEQY
.	TRBV14	ASSARDSFYYGYT
.	TRBV7-8	ASSSTGSGTGELF
few	TRBV7-9	ASSFLGGRGEAF
.	TRBV27	ASSLGQGAVVEQY
.	TRBV19	ASSRGGQPQH
.	TRBV5-1	ASSSYGTLYNEQF
.	TRBV15	ATSTRTDTQY
.	TRBV28	ASSLETGGHYQPQH
.	TRBV7-9	ASSSPTSGGASTDTQY
once	TRBV9	ASSVEGAAEAF
.	TRBV11-2	ASSLSSWGTYEQY
.	TRBV6-6	ASSKEASGNTIY
.	TRBV6-5	ASSYSNTGPYEQY
.	TRBV11-2	ASSGLRGGDYGYT
.	TRBV6-5	ASSSRAWTEAF
.	TRBV6-5	ASSPRQDLGAF
.	TRBV5-6	ASSLQFEAF
.	TRBV6-6	ASSLSGGKSYNEQF
.	TRBV28	ASSTTGSVGTEAF
.	TRBV11-2	ASPRGGTGNIMHGYT
.	TRBV6-5	ASSYGGSYNEQF
few	TRBV11-2	ASSPGQGGSGANVLT
.	TRBV6-5	ASSLTTGAGNTIY